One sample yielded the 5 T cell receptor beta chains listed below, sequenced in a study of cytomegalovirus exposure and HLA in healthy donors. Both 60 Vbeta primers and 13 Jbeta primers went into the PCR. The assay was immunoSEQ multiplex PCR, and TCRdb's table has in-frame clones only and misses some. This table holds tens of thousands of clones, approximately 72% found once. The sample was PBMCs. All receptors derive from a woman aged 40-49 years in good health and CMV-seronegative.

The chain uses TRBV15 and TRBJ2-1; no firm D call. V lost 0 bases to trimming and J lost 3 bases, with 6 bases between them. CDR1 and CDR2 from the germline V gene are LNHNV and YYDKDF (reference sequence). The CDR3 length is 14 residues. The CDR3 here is CATSRENGYNEQFF. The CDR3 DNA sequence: TGTGCCACCAGCAGAGAAAACGGCTACAATGAGCAGTTCTTC.

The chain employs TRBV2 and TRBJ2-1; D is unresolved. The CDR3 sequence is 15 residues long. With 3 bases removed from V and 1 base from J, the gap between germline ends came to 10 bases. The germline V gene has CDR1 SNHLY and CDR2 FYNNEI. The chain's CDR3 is CASSDALRSYNEQFF. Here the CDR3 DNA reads TGTGCCAGCAGTGACGCATTGAGGTCCTACAATGAGCAGTTCTTC. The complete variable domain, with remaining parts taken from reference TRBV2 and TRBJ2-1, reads EPEVTQTPSHQVTQMGQEVILRCVPISNHLYFYWYRQILGQKVEFLVSFYNNEISEKSEIFDDQFSVERPDGSNFTLKIRSTKLEDSAMYFCASSDALRSYNEQFFGPGTRLTVL.

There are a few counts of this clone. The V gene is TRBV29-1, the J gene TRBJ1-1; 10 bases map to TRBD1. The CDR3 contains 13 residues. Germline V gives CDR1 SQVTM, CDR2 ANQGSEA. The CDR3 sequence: CSIRDRGGTEAFF. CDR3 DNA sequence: TGCAGTATACGGGACAGGGGCGGCACTGAAGCTTTCTTT.

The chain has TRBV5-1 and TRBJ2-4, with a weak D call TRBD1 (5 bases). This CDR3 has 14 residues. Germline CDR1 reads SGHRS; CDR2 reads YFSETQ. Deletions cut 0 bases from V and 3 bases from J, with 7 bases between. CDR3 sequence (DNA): TGCGCCAGCAGCTTGGAAGGACACAAAAACATTCAGTACTTC. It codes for CASSLEGHKNIQYF.

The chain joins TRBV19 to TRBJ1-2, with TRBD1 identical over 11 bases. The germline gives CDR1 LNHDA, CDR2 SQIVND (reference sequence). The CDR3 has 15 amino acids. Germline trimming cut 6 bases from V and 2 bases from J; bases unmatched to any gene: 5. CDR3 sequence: CASRGQGVNNYGYTF. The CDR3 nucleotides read TGTGCCAGTAGGGGACAGGGGGTAAACAACTATGGCTACACCTTC.